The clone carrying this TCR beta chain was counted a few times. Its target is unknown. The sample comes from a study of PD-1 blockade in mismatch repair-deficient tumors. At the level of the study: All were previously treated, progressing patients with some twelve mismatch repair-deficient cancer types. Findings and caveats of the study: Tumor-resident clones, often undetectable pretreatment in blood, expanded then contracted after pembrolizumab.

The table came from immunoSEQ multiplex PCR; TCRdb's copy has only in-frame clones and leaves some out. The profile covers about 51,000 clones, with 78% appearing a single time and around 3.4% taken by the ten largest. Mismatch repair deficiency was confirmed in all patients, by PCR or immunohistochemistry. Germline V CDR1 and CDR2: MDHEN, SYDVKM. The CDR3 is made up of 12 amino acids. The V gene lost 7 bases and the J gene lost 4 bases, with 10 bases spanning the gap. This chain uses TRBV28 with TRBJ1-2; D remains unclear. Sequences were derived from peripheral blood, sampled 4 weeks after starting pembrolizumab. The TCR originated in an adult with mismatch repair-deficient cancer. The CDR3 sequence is CASNRSGYGYTF. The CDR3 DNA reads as TGTGCCAGCAACCGTTCGGGCTATGGCTACACCTTC.